Many counts were recorded for the clone carrying this T cell receptor (beta chain). Its antigen remains unidentified. TCRdb passed the reads through MiXCR, listing each CDR3 protein once. This table has roughly 720,000 distinct CDR3 sequences, 35% appearing once. The source of the sample is a study of T cell repertoires in cytomegalovirus infection. Study information: Through public TCR beta signatures, both CMV infection and matching HLA type were indicated.

The CDR3 length is 12 residues. The V gene's germline CDR1 is SGHTA and CDR2 FQGNSA. V lost 3 bases and J lost 6, with 6 bases in between. Notes on the study in general: The study found HLA-C-restricted CMV-specific TCR beta clonotypes dominating the ex vivo response. Adding up the frequency of public TCR beta families identified people who carried CMV plus the relevant HLA.

The receptor was derived from a human donor in good health (CMV status not recorded). Some clones in this sample may be carry-over from other donors' samples. This rearrangement joins TRBV7-2 to TRBJ1-5; no clear D. Sequencing was carried out using PBMCs. This chain's CDR3 is CASSLPAQPQHF. The CDR3 DNA is TGTGCCAGCAGCTTGCCAGCTCAGCCCCAGCATTTT.